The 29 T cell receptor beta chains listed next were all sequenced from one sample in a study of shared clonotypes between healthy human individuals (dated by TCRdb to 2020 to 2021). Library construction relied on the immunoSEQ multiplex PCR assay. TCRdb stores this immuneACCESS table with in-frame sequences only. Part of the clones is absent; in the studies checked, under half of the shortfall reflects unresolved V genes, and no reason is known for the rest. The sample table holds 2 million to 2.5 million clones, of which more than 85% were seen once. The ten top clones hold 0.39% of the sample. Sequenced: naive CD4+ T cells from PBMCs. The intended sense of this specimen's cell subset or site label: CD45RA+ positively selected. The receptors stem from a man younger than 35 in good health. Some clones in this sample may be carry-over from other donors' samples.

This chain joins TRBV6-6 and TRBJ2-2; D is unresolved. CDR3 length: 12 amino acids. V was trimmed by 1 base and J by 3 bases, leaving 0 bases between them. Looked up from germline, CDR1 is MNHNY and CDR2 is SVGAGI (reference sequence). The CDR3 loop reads CASSYYTGELFF. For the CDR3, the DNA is TGTGCCAGCAGTTACTACACCGGGGAGCTGTTTTTT.

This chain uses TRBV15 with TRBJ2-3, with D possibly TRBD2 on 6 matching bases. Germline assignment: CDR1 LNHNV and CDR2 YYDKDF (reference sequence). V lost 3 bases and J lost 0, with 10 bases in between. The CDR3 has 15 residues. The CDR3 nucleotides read TGTGCCACCAGCAGCCTAGGGACTAGCACAGATACGCAGTATTTT. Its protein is CATSSLGTSTDTQYF.

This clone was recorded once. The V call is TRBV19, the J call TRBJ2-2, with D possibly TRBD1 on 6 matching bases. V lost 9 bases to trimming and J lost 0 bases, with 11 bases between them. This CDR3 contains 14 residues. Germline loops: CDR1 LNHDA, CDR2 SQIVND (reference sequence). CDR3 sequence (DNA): TGTGCCAGCACTTGGACAGCGAACACCGGGGAGCTGTTTTTT. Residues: CASTWTANTGELFF.

CDR3 sequence reads: CASRSMRQGSDTQYF. CDR3 in DNA: TGTGCCAGCAGGAGTATGAGACAGGGGTCAGATACGCAGTATTTT. The chain employs TRBV6-1 and TRBJ2-3; 8 bases fit TRBD1. V lost 6 bases, J lost 4 bases, and 9 bases stayed unmatched. Germline CDR1 MNHNS, CDR2 SASEGT. The CDR3 consists of 15 residues.

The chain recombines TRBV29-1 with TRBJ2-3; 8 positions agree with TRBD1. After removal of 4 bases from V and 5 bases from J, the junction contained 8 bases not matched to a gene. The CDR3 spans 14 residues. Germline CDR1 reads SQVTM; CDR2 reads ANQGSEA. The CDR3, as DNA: TGCAGCGTTGCAGGGGGCGTCGCGGGAGATACGCAGTATTTT. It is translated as CSVAGGVAGDTQYF.

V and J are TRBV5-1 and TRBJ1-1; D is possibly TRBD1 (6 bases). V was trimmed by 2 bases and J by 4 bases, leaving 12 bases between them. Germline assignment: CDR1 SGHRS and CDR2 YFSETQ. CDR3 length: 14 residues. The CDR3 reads CASSFTGPGTEAFF. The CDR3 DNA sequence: TGCGCCAGCAGCTTTACAGGGCCTGGCACTGAAGCTTTCTTT.

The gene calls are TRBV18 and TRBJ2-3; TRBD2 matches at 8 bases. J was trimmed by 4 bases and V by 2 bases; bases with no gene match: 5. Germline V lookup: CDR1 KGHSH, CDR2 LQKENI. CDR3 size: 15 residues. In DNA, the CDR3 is TGTGCCAGCTCACCAACTAGCGGCCCCCCAGATACGCAGTATTTT. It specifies CASSPTSGPPDTQYF.

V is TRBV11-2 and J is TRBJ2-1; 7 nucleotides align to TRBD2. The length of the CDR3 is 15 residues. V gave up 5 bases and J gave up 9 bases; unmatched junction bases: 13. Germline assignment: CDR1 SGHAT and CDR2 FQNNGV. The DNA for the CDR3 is TGTGCCAGCAGCCGGGTATCGGGAGGCTCCACTGAGCAGTTCTTC. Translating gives CASSRVSGGSTEQFF.

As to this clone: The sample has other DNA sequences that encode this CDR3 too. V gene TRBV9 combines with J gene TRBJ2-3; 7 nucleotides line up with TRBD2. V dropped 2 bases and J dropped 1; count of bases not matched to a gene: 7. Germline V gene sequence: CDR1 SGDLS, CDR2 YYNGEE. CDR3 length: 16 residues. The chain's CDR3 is CASSVLGGSGTDTQYF. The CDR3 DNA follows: TGTGCCAGCAGCGTCCTCGGCGGGAGCGGCACAGATACGCAGTATTTT.

CDR3 in amino acids: CAWSMGESIQYF. DNA of the CDR3: TGTGCCTGGAGTATGGGGGAAAGCATTCAGTACTTC. V usage is TRBV30 and J usage is TRBJ2-4; D may be TRBD1 or TRBD2 (5 bases each). Germline CDR1 GTSNPN, CDR2 SVGIG (reference sequence). CDR3 length: 12 residues. Trimming took 2 bases from V and 9 from J, leaving 11 bases between them. The complete variable domain, with remaining parts taken from reference TRBV30 and TRBJ2-4, reads SQTIHQWPATLVQPVGSPLSLECTVEGTSNPNLYWYRQAAGRGLQLLFYSVGIGQISSEVPQNLSASRPQDRQFILSSKKLLLSDSGFYLCAWSMGESIQYFGAGTRLSVL.

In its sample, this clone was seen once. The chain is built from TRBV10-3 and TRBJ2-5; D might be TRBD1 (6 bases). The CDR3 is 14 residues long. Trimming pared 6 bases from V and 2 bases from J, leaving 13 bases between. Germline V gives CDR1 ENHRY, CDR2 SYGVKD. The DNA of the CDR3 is TGTGCCATCAGCCCCCAGGGGAAACAAGAGACCCAGTACTTC. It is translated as CAISPQGKQETQYF.

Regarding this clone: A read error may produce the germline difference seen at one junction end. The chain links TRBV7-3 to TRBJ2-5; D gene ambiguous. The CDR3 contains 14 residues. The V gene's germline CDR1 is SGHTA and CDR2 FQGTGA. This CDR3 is CASSLSVVSQTKYF. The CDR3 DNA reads TGTGCCAGCAGCTTATCTGTAGTGTCGCAGACCAAGTACTTC.

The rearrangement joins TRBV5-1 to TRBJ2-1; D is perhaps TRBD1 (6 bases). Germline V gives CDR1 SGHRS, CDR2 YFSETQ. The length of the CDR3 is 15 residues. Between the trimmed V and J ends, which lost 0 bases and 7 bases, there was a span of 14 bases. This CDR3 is CASSLGTLGGNEQFF. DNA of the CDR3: TGCGCCAGCAGCTTGGGGACGCTAGGGGGTAATGAGCAGTTCTTC.

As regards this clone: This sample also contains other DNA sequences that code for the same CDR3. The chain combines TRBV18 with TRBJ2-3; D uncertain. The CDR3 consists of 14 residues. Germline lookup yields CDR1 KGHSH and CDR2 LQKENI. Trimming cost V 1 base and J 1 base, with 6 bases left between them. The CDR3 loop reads CASSPQGRTDTQYF. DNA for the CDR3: TGTGCCAGCTCACCACAGGGTCGCACAGATACGCAGTATTTT.

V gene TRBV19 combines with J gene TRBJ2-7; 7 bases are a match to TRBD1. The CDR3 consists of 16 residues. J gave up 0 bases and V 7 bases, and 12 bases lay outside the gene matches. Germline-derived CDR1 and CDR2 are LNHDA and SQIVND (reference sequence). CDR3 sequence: CASTLNPGTDSYEQYF. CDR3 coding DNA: TGTGCCAGTACCCTTAATCCGGGGACAGACTCCTACGAGCAGTACTTC.

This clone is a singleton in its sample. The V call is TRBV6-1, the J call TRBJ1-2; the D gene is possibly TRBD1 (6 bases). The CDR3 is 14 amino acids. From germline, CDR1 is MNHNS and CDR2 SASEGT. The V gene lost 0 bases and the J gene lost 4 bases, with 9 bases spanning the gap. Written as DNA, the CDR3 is TGTGCCAGCAGTGAAGCTGGACAGTTCTATGGCTACACCTTC. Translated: CASSEAGQFYGYTF.

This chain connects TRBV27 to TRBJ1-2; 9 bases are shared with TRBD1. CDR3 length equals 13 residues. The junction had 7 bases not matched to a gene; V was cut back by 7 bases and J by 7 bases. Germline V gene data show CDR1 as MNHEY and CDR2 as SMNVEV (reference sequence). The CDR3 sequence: CASTLGQGFGYTF. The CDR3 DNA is TGTGCCAGCACCCTTGGACAGGGGTTTGGCTACACCTTC.

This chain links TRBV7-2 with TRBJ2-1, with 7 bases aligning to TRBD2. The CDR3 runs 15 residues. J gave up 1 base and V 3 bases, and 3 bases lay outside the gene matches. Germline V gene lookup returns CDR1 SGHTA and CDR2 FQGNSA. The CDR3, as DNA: TGTGCCAGCAGCTTCCTGGGGGGGTCCTACAATGAGCAGTTCTTC. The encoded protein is CASSFLGGSYNEQFF.

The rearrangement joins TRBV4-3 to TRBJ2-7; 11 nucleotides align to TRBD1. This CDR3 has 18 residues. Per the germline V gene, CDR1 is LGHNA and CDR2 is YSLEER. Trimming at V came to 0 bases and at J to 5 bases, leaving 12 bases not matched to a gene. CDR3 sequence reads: CASSQDIRDRGLSHEQYF. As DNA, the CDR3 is TGCGCCAGCAGCCAAGATATCCGGGACAGGGGGTTGTCCCACGAGCAGTACTTC.

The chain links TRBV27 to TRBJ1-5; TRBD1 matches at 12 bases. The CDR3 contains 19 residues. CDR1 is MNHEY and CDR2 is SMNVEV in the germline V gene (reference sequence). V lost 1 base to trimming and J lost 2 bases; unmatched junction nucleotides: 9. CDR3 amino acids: CASSLYGDRGPDGNQPQHF. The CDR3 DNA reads TGTGCCAGCAGTTTATATGGGGACAGGGGGCCGGACGGCAATCAGCCCCAGCATTTT.

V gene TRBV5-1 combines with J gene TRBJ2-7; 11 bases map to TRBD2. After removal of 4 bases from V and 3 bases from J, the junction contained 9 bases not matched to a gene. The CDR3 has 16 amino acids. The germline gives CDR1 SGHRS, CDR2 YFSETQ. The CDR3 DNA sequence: TGCGCCAGCAGCGCCGGGACTAGCGGTTTGGTCTACGAGCAGTACTTC. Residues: CASSAGTSGLVYEQYF.

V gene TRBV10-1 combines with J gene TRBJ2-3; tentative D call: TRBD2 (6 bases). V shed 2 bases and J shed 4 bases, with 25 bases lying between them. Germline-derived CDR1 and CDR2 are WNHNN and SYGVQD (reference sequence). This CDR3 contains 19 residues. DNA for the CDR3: TGCGCCAGCAGTGAGCGCCGAGTGCCTCGGCTAGCGTCTGCAGATACGCAGTATTTT. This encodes CASSERRVPRLASADTQYF.

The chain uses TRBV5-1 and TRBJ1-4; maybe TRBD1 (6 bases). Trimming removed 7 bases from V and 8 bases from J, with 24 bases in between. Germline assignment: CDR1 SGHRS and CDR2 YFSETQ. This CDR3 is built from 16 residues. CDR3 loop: CASADRGGQSREKLFF. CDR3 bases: TGCGCCAGCGCGGACCGGGGGGGCCAGTCCAGAGAAAAACTGTTTTTT.

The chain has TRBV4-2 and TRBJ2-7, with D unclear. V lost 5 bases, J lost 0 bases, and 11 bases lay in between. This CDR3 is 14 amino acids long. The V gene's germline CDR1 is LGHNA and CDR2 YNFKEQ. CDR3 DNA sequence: TGTGCCAGCAGCGCCGCTGGCGCCTCCTACGAGCAGTACTTC. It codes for CASSAAGASYEQYF.

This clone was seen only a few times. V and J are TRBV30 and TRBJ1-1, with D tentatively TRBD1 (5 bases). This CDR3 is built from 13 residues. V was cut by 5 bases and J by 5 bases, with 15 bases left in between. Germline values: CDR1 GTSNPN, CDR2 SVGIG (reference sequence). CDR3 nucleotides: TGTGCCTGGGACCAGGGAGGAAGGACTGAAGCTTTCTTT. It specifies CAWDQGGRTEAFF.

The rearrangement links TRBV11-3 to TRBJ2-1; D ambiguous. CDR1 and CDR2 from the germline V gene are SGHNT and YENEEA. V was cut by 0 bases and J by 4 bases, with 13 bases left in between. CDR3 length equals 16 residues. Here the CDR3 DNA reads TGTGCCAGCAGCTTAGAATCGTGGCAGCCGTACAATGAGCAGTTCTTC. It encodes CASSLESWQPYNEQFF.

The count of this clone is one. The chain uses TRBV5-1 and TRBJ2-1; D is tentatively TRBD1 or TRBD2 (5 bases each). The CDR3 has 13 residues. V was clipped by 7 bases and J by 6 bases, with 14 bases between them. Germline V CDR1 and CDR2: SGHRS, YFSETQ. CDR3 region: CASEALRGNEQFF. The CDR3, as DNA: TGCGCCAGCGAGGCTTTGAGGGGCAATGAGCAGTTCTTC.

In DNA, the CDR3 is TGTGCCAGCAGCTTAAGTCCCGGACAGGGGGCGTCGGCGGAGACCCAGTACTTC. Protein sequence: CASSLSPGQGASAETQYF. The rearrangement joins TRBV7-7 to TRBJ2-5; 11 bases map to TRBD1. Germline CDR1 is SSHAT and CDR2 is FNYEAQ (reference sequence). CDR3 length: 18 residues. J gave up 5 bases and V 2 bases, and 13 bases lay outside the gene matches.

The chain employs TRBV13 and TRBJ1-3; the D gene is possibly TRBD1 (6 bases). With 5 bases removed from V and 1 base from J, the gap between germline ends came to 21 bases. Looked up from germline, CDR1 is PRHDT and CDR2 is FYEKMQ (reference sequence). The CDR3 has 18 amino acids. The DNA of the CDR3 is TGTGCCAGCAGCCCAAAATTCATTACCGGACAGTCTGGAAACACCATATATTTT. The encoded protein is CASSPKFITGQSGNTIYF.